One sample yielded the 28 T cell receptor beta chains listed below, sequenced in a study of CD8 T cells in ankylosing spondylitis. No cognate antigen is known for these TCRs. Findings of the study overall: Roughly eight highly homologous variants made up a TCR beta motif that seemed to typify ankylosing spondylitis blood.

TCRdb re-derived calls from the 5' RACE reads in MiXCR, one entry per CDR3 protein. The data contain about 800,000 distinct CDR3 sequences, approximately 12% of them singletons. The sample taken for sequencing was blood, either unsorted or a sorted T cell fraction (not recorded which). The receptor source for this set is a male donor with ankylosing spondylitis.

This clonotype has ten or more counts. V usage is TRBV20-1 and J usage is TRBJ1-5; no clear D gene. This CDR3 has 12 residues. Germline loops: CDR1 DFQATT, CDR2 SNEGSKA (reference sequence). Trimming shortened V by 6 bases and J by 0 bases, and 6 bases separated the two germline ends. CDR3 nucleotide sequence: TGCAGTGCCCAGTATAGCAATCAGCCCCAGCATTTT. This codes for CSAQYSNQPQHF.

This clonotype was picked up many times. The chain couples TRBV5-1 to TRBJ1-5, with D hard to call. CDR1 SGHRS and CDR2 YFSETQ come from the germline V gene. The length of the CDR3 is 15 residues. V lost 0 bases and J 6 bases, leaving 13 bases between the germline ends. The CDR3 nucleotides are TGCGCCAGCAGCTTGGACGGGTCATGGCCTCAGCCCCAGCATTTT. Translation gives CASSLDGSWPQPQHF.

This rearrangement joins TRBV29-1 to TRBJ2-3; D assignment may be TRBD1 or TRBD2 (6 bases each). V was clipped by 0 bases and J by 5 bases, with 24 bases between them. The CDR3 has 18 residues. Germline lookup yields CDR1 SQVTM and CDR2 ANQGSEA. This CDR3 is CSVEELEGGKARGDTQYF. The CDR3 DNA reads TGCAGCGTTGAAGAGCTGGAGGGGGGCAAGGCACGAGGAGATACGCAGTATTTT.

This chain connects TRBV12-3 or TRBV12-4 to TRBJ2-7; TRBD1 matches 10 bases. With 5 bases clipped from V and 3 bases from J, the junction kept 4 bases outside the gene matches. The CDR3 runs 14 residues. The CDR3 DNA reads as TGTGCCAGCAGTGGGGGACAGGGGATCTACGAGCAGTACTTC. Its protein product is CASSGGQGIYEQYF.

This clonotype was picked up a small number of times. The rearrangement joins TRBV12-3 or TRBV12-4 to TRBJ2-7; 8 bases align to TRBD2. This CDR3 is 15 amino acids long. V was pared by 3 bases and J by 6 bases, with 10 bases of the junction left unmatched. The CDR3 coding sequence is TGTGCCAGCAGTTTTGTTAGCGGGGTATTTGGCGAGCAGTACTTC. Translated: CASSFVSGVFGEQYF.

This clonotype was picked up many times. The chain carries TRBV20-1 and TRBJ2-2, with D unresolved. V lost 6 bases and J 2 bases, leaving 16 bases between the germline ends. This CDR3 has 15 residues. Germline V gives CDR1 DFQATT, CDR2 SNEGSKA (reference sequence). In DNA, the CDR3 is TGCAGTGCCCTAGAGTCGTCCCTAAACACCGGGGAGCTGTTTTTT. Its protein is CSALESSLNTGELFF.

This sequence joins TRBV6-5 and TRBJ2-7; D may be TRBD2 (6 bases). The CDR3 loop spans 12 amino acids. Germline V gene sequence: CDR1 MNHEY, CDR2 SVGAGI. CDR3: CAVRRGSYEQYF. Written as DNA, the CDR3 is TGTGCTGTGCGGCGGGGCTCCTACGAGCAGTACTTC.

V is TRBV6-4 and J is TRBJ2-1; the D gene is possibly TRBD2 (5 bases). The V end was cut by 5 bases, the J end by 3 bases, with 14 bases between. This CDR3 comprises 15 residues. Germline CDR1 is MRHNA and CDR2 is SNTAGT. The CDR3 region has the DNA TGTGCCAGCAGTCCGGACCTGGAGGTCTACAATGAGCAGTTCTTC. Amino acid sequence: CASSPDLEVYNEQFF.

This clonotype has a handful of counts. The chain combines TRBV20-1 with TRBJ1-2; D is possibly TRBD1 (6 bases). Trimming left V 6 bases short and J 4 bases short, with 12 bases between. CDR3 length equals 12 residues. CDR1 DFQATT and CDR2 SNEGSKA come from the germline V gene (reference sequence). The CDR3 bases are TGCAGTGCAGTGGGGGGGCCCTATGGCTACACCTTC. Translation: CSAVGGPYGYTF.

This clonotype has ten or more counts. The chain joins TRBV28 to TRBJ2-3; D is uncertain. The CDR3 extends over 12 amino acids. Germline lookup yields CDR1 MDHEN and CDR2 SYDVKM. V was cut by 5 bases and J by 7 bases, with 10 bases left in between. The CDR3 spells CASSLDSYTQYF. The DNA of the CDR3 is TGTGCCAGCAGTCTTGACTCTTATACGCAGTATTTT.

This clonotype was observed a single time. The CDR3 loop reads CASSQDVLGAATNEKLFF. Here the CDR3 DNA reads TGCGCCAGCAGCCAAGATGTATTAGGGGCCGCAACTAATGAAAAACTGTTTTTT. This sequence joins TRBV4-3 and TRBJ1-4; TRBD1 is a possible D gene (5 bases). The CDR3 contains 18 residues. Deletions cut 0 bases from V and 0 bases from J, with 14 bases between. CDR1 and CDR2 from the germline V gene are LGHNA and YSLEER.

The chain employs TRBV5-1 and TRBJ1-3; 10 bases map to TRBD1. J gave up 0 bases and V 1 base, and 13 bases lay outside the gene matches. Germline CDR1 and CDR2: SGHRS and YFSETQ. The CDR3 runs 20 residues. CDR3 nucleotides: TGCGCCAGCAGCTTGAGGACTTTGCGGGACAGGGGATCCTCTGGAAACACCATATATTTT. Its translation: CASSLRTLRDRGSSGNTIYF.

This clonotype came up a few times. The chain joins TRBV20-1 to TRBJ2-4; the match to TRBD2 covers 8 bases. Looked up from germline, CDR1 is DFQATT and CDR2 is SNEGSKA (reference sequence). V lost 0 bases and J lost 0; bases outside the gene matches: 4. The CDR3 extends over 16 amino acids. CDR3 protein: CSARDGGRTAKNIQYF. DNA of the CDR3: TGCAGTGCTAGAGACGGCGGGAGGACAGCCAAAAACATTCAGTACTTC.

The table lists this clonotype with a few counts. The CDR3 nucleotides are TGTGCCACCAGACGGATTTCCGGGACAGGGGCCTCCGGCTACACCTTC. Protein product: CATRRISGTGASGYTF. V and J are TRBV15 and TRBJ1-2; TRBD1 matches 10 bases. CDR1 is LNHNV, CDR2 YYDKDF, per germline (reference sequence). The V segment lost 6 bases and the J segment 8 bases; nucleotides outside the gene matches: 15. This CDR3 is 16 amino acids long.

This clonotype occurred a few times. The rearrangement links TRBV16 to TRBJ1-2; TRBD1 aligns across 7 bases. With 2 bases clipped from V and 5 bases from J, the junction kept 2 bases outside the gene matches. The germline V gene encodes CDR1 KGHSY and CDR2 FQNENV. The CDR3 is 13 amino acids. The CDR3 nucleotides are TGTGCCAGCAGCCAAACGACAGGGTATGGCTACACCTTC. Translated: CASSQTTGYGYTF.

This clonotype was recorded many times. The chain links TRBV6-1 to TRBJ1-1, with a tentative D call TRBD1 (6 bases). CDR1 MNHNS and CDR2 SASEGT come from the germline V gene. The V end was cut by 5 bases, the J end by 6 bases, with 16 bases between. This CDR3 is built from 14 residues. The CDR3, as DNA: TGTGCCAGCAGTACCACCCGTGGACAGCCTGAAGCTTTCTTT. It encodes CASSTTRGQPEAFF.

This clonotype occurred many times. The chain combines TRBV5-5 with TRBJ2-2; D gene unclear. Trimming took off 1 base at V and 4 bases at J, with 8 bases between the two ends. The CDR3 is made up of 14 amino acids. Germline V gives CDR1 SGHKS, CDR2 YYEKEE (reference sequence). CDR3 amino acids: CASSLKLGTGELFF. As DNA, the CDR3 is TGTGCCAGCAGCTTGAAGTTGGGCACCGGGGAGCTGTTTTTT.

V usage is TRBV2 and J usage is TRBJ1-2; D gene uncertain. CDR3 length: 13 residues. Trimming removed 7 bases at V and 4 bases at J, with 13 bases between. In germline, CDR1 is SNHLY, CDR2 FYNNEI. CDR3 in DNA: TGTGCCAGCACCTGGGATACGGGCTATGGCTACACCTTC. It yields the protein CASTWDTGYGYTF.

The table lists this clonotype with a few counts. This chain links TRBV9 with TRBJ2-7; TRBD2 matches at 10 bases. The J segment lost 6 bases and the V segment lost 0 bases, leaving 6 bases of the junction unmatched. The CDR3 is 15 residues long. Germline CDR1 SGDLS, CDR2 YYNGEE. This CDR3 reads CASSVGLAGESEQYF. The DNA of the CDR3 is TGTGCCAGCAGCGTAGGGCTAGCGGGGGAGAGCGAGCAGTACTTC.

This clonotype was seen more than once but under ten times. The chain joins TRBV19 to TRBJ1-2; 7 nucleotides line up with TRBD1. Germline V CDR1 and CDR2: LNHDA, SQIVND (reference sequence). V lost 7 bases, J lost 0 bases, and 8 bases stayed unmatched. CDR3 size: 15 residues. CDR3 in DNA: TGTGCCAGTACCCCCGGACAGGCAACTAACTATGGCTACACCTTC. Its translation: CASTPGQATNYGYTF. The whole variable domain, remainder taken from reference TRBV19 and TRBJ1-2, is DGGITQSPKYLFRKEGQNVTLSCEQNLNHDAMYWYRQDPGQGLRLIYYSQIVNDFQKGDIAEGYSVSREKKESFPLTVTSAQKNPTAFYLCASTPGQATNYGYTFGSGTRLTVV.

The gene calls are TRBV15 and TRBJ1-6; D is uncertain. The V gene's germline CDR1 is LNHNV and CDR2 YYDKDF (reference sequence). V lost 0 bases, J lost 14 bases, and 20 bases lay in between. The CDR3 runs to 16 residues. The CDR3, as DNA: TGTGCCACCAGCAGAGATTTGGGCGCGGTGGGTCCGGCCCTCCACTTT. Translating it yields CATSRDLGAVGPALHF.

There are many counts of this clonotype. This chain connects TRBV20-1 to TRBJ2-1; D is ambiguous. V was clipped by 3 bases and J by 1 base, with 13 bases between them. The CDR3 sequence is 15 residues long. CDR1 DFQATT and CDR2 SNEGSKA come from the germline V gene (reference sequence). The DNA for the CDR3 is TGCAGTGCTAGTTGGGCTAGACCGTCCTACAATGAGCAGTTCTTC. Amino acid sequence: CSASWARPSYNEQFF.

A few counts support this clonotype. The rearrangement uses TRBV29-1 and TRBJ2-1; the match to TRBD2 covers 10 bases. This CDR3 is built from 15 residues. Losses at the gene ends were 7 bases for V and 4 bases for J; bases not matched to a gene: 10. Germline V gene sequence: CDR1 SQVTM, CDR2 ANQGSEA. CDR3 nucleotide sequence: TGCAGCGCCCTAGGACTAGCGGAGACGTACAATGAGCAGTTCTTC. Translated, it gives CSALGLAETYNEQFF.

J is TRBJ1-1 and V is TRBV7-8, with a tentative D call TRBD1 (6 bases). The germline V gene has CDR1 SGHVS and CDR2 FQNEAQ. CDR3 length equals 14 residues. The V end was cut by 4 bases, the J end by 0 bases, with 9 bases between. This CDR3 is CASSYRDMNTEAFF. The DNA for the CDR3 is TGTGCCAGCAGCTACCGGGACATGAACACTGAAGCTTTCTTT.

This clonotype was counted ten times or more. The chain recombines TRBV6-1 with TRBJ1-2; 9 bases line up with TRBD1. Germline V gene lookup returns CDR1 MNHNS and CDR2 SASEGT. J lost 4 bases, V lost 6 bases, and 9 bases had no gene match. The CDR3 length is 15 residues. The CDR3 loop is CASRVTGGLSYGYTF. The CDR3 DNA follows: TGTGCCAGCAGGGTGACAGGGGGTTTGTCCTATGGCTACACCTTC.

V is TRBV7-2 and J is TRBJ1-6; 7 positions agree with TRBD1. Germline V gene sequence: CDR1 SGHTA, CDR2 FQGNSA. V dropped 4 bases and J dropped 13; count of bases not matched to a gene: 13. This CDR3 has 15 amino acids. The CDR3 protein is CASSSTGTGVYPLHF. The CDR3 region has the DNA TGTGCCAGCAGCTCCACAGGCACAGGGGTGTATCCCCTCCACTTT.

This clonotype was recorded a few times. This chain uses TRBV6-5 with TRBJ1-2; 11 positions agree with TRBD1. The V and J ends lost 2 bases and 6 bases, in that order; junction bases with no gene match: 2. Germline V gene data show CDR1 as MNHEY and CDR2 as SVGAGI. The CDR3 is 14 amino acids. CDR3: CASSYGDRGNGYTF. Here the CDR3 DNA reads TGTGCCAGCAGTTACGGGGACAGGGGGAATGGCTACACCTTC.

This clonotype was counted ten times or more. The chain recombines TRBV4-2 with TRBJ1-4; 8 nucleotides line up with TRBD1. There are 11 residues in the CDR3. CDR1 LGHNA and CDR2 YNFKEQ come from the germline V gene. Trimming at V came to 2 bases and at J to 15 bases, leaving 2 bases not matched to a gene. The CDR3 bases are TGTGCCAGCAGCCAAAACAGGGGGTTGTTTTTT. Translating gives CASSQNRGLFF.